Listed here are 8 T cell receptor beta chains from one sample, sequenced in a study of Ad26.COV2.S vaccination and SARS-CoV-2 variants. TCRdb keeps only in-frame clones here, not all; method: immunoSEQ multiplex PCR. Of 400,000 or so clones in the sample, 80% to 90% were seen once. The treatment: around 19 received Ad26.COV2.S at low or high dose, single or two shots; about five received placebo; per-sample allocation not given. Following the first vaccine or placebo injection, samples were taken on day 63. The sample consisted of peripheral blood, taken in a trial of Ad26.COV2.S vaccine versus placebo. These receptors originate from a person aged 18-65 years who received the Ad26.COV2.S COVID-19 vaccine or a placebo.

The V and J genes are TRBV5-4 and TRBJ1-2; D is uncertain. Per germline, CDR1 SGHNT and CDR2 YYREEE (reference sequence). CDR3 length: 13 residues. Trimming cost V 3 bases and J 6 bases, with 12 bases left between them. The CDR3, as DNA: TGTGCCAGCAGCTCTCCCCGAACCGATGGCTACACCTTC. Residues: CASSSPRTDGYTF.

This rearrangement joins TRBV7-9 to TRBJ2-5, with D perhaps TRBD1 or TRBD2 (5 bases each). This CDR3 has 15 amino acids. Per the germline V gene, CDR1 is SEHNR and CDR2 is FQNEAQ (reference sequence). Trimming removed 5 bases at V and 7 bases at J, with 20 bases between. The CDR3 here is CASSPGWLRGATQYF. As DNA, the CDR3 is TGTGCCAGCAGCCCTGGGTGGCTCCGAGGGGCGACCCAGTACTTC.

The V gene is TRBV7-9, the J gene TRBJ2-3; 7 bases agree with TRBD2. Germline V gene lookup returns CDR1 SEHNR and CDR2 FQNEAQ (reference sequence). The CDR3 has 15 residues. With V trimmed by 1 base and J by 2 bases, 3 bases remained unmatched. The CDR3 DNA follows: TGTGCCAGCAGCTTAGTCGGGGGGTTCACAGATACGCAGTATTTT. Translated: CASSLVGGFTDTQYF.

The chain combines TRBV6-5 with TRBJ2-1; D might be TRBD1 (6 bases). Trimming stripped 6 bases from V and 0 bases from J, with 12 bases between. The CDR3 has 15 residues. Germline values: CDR1 MNHEY, CDR2 SVGAGI. CDR3 sequence: CASSPTGSSYNEQFF. CDR3 sequence (DNA): TGTGCCAGCAGCCCAACAGGGAGCTCCTACAATGAGCAGTTCTTC.

The chain is built from TRBV2 and TRBJ1-1; possible D gene TRBD1, 5 bases. The CDR3 loop spans 12 amino acids. Germline loops: CDR1 SNHLY, CDR2 FYNNEI. The ends were cut back, 10 bases at V and 0 bases at J, with 9 bases in the middle. The CDR3 reads CATLGVNTEAFF. The CDR3 DNA sequence: TGTGCCACCTTGGGGGTGAACACTGAAGCTTTCTTT.

This chain connects TRBV3-1 (or the pseudogene TRBV3-2) to TRBJ1-3; no firm D call. Germline values: CDR1 LGHDT, CDR2 YNNKEL (reference sequence). Trimming stripped 4 bases from V and 0 bases from J, with 25 bases between. The CDR3 has 20 amino acids. CDR3 protein: CASSLLNPTRKAVSGNTIYF. CDR3 nucleotides: TGTGCCAGCAGCCTACTAAACCCTACCAGGAAAGCGGTCTCTGGAAACACCATATATTTT.

This clone was counted a single time. The V gene is TRBV19, the J gene TRBJ1-5, with no clear D. V gave up 1 base and J gave up 5 bases, with 15 bases separating them. The CDR3 is made up of 16 amino acids. Germline loops: CDR1 LNHDA, CDR2 SQIVND (reference sequence). The chain's CDR3 is CASSIGEGWEHQPQHF. The CDR3 DNA follows: TGTGCCAGTAGTATAGGGGAAGGGTGGGAGCATCAGCCCCAGCATTTT.

Only one count was recorded for this clone. The chain uses TRBV5-5 and TRBJ2-1; TRBD1 aligns across 11 bases. The junction had 3 bases not matched to a gene; V was cut back by 4 bases and J by 3 bases. The CDR3 consists of 15 residues. Germline V gene data show CDR1 as SGHKS and CDR2 as YYEKEE (reference sequence). CDR3 DNA: TGTGCCAGCAGCCCTGGGACAGGGGGCTACAATGAGCAGTTCTTC. The encoded protein is CASSPGTGGYNEQFF. Variable domain in full (rest from reference TRBV5-5 and TRBJ2-1): DAGVTQSPTHLIKTRGQQVTLRCSPISGHKSVSWYQQVLGQGPQFIFQYYEKEERGRGNFPDRFSARQFPNYSSELNVNALLLGDSALYLCASSPGTGGYNEQFFGPGTRLTVL.